The rows below give T cell receptor beta chains drawn from one sample of a study of blood T cell repertoires in COVID-19. This table comes from immunoSEQ multiplex PCR, and its TCRdb copy is limited to in-frame clones, with some not included. Here the sample spans some 66,000 clones, about 70% being singletons. Sequencing was carried out using peripheral blood. These receptors were collected from an elderly woman with acute or convalescent COVID-19. Both conserved end residues are part of each CDR3. The order of the fields is J gene, clone size, V gene, D gene, CDR3 protein, CDR3 DNA. A D gene is named only where the DNA matches it firmly. Rows give clone size only sometimes, using once, few, many, or a class for an expanded clone.

>TRBJ1-2|-|TRBV28|-
CASSKTGGYTF
TGTGCCAGCAGCAAAACGGGGGGCTACACCTTC
>TRBJ1-2|-|TRBV28|-
CASSPETGTHTF
TGTGCCAGCAGTCCAGAGACAGGAACCCACACCTTC
>TRBJ2-6|-|TRBV5-1|TRBD1
CASSFQGAPGANVLTF
TGCGCCAGCAGCTTTCAGGGGGCGCCAGGGGCCAACGTCCTGACTTTC
>TRBJ1-2|few|TRBV27|-
CASSLKPGWDYGYTF
TGTGCCAGCAGTTTGAAGCCAGGGTGGGACTATGGCTACACCTTC
>TRBJ2-5|-|TRBV10-3|TRBD1
CAISEGQGQETQYF
TGTGCCATCAGTGAGGGACAGGGCCAAGAGACCCAGTACTTC
>TRBJ1-1|-|TRBV11-3|-
CASSLAGQRDTEAFF
TGTGCCAGCAGCTTAGCCGGACAGAGGGACACTGAAGCTTTCTTT
>TRBJ2-3|-|TRBV29-1|TRBD1
CSVRGGTGAYTDTQYF
TGCAGCGTTCGGGGGGGGACAGGGGCTTACACAGATACGCAGTATTTT
>TRBJ2-3|few|TRBV28|TRBD2
CASSTSTGTSSNSDTQYF
TGTGCCAGCAGTACTTCTACCGGGACTAGCAGTAATTCAGATACGCAGTATTTT
>TRBJ2-3|-|TRBV3-1/TRBV3-2|-
CASSRGGDTQYF
TGTGCCAGCAGCCGGGGCGGAGATACGCAGTATTTT
>TRBJ2-7|-|TRBV5-8|-
CASSPRPQADEQYF
TGTGCCAGCAGCCCGCGCCCCCAGGCCGACGAGCAGTACTTC
>TRBJ1-2|-|TRBV6-5|-
CASSPTVSNYGYTF
TGTGCCAGCAGTCCAACAGTATCTAACTATGGCTACACCTTC
>TRBJ2-2|-|TRBV5-1|-
CASSLVGGTGELFF
TGCGCCAGCAGCTTGGTCGGCGGCACCGGGGAGCTGTTTTTT
>TRBJ2-1|-|TRBV7-3|-
CASSLAVGRPNEQFF
TGTGCCAGCAGCTTAGCGGTGGGGAGGCCGAATGAGCAGTTCTTC